This T cell receptor beta chain was sequenced for a study of blood T cells in healthy people across ages. With a J-beta primer mix and a sample-barcoded 5' primer, a second PCR ran about 7 to 12 cycles. TCRdb re-derived calls from the 5' RACE reads in MiXCR, one entry per CDR3 protein. The table includes roughly 1,000,000 distinct CDR3 sequences, 20% to 25% detected once. This CDR3 spans 13 amino acids. From germline, CDR1 is ENHRY and CDR2 SYGVKD. These data also formed part of another study, on T cells of mothers and their children. In that study: Every mother produced more than 8.5 million TCR beta CDR3 reads, whereas every child provided some 3 million.

The specimen sequenced was blood. V gene TRBV10-3 combines with J gene TRBJ2-1; either TRBD1 or TRBD2 may fit D (6 bases each). TRBJ2-7 matches the DNA end more closely, so the J call is doubtful. This receptor was taken from a girl aged 2-10 years in good health. Here the CDR3 reads CAISAGRGGEQYF. CDR3 in DNA: TGTGCCATCAGTGCAGGCAGGGGAGGCGAGCAGTACTTC.